The 27 T cell receptor beta chains presented below share a single source sample, sequenced in a study of blood T cell repertoires in COVID-19. Some clones are missing from TCRdb's copy, which holds only in-frame ones; the method was immunoSEQ multiplex PCR. The data show some 140,000 clones, approximately 80% seen once. Sequencing was performed on peripheral blood. All receptors come from a woman aged 55-69 years with COVID-19, enrolled during active disease.

CDR3 bases: TGTGCCAGCAGCACCGATGATATTCAAACAGGGGACGGAAACACCATATATTTT. Translated: CASSTDDIQTGDGNTIYF. This chain links TRBV7-3 with TRBJ1-3; 7 bases fit TRBD1. V dropped 5 bases and J dropped 4; count of bases not matched to a gene: 17. The CDR3 totals 18 residues. CDR1 is SGHTA and CDR2 is FQGTGA in the germline V gene.

The rearrangement links TRBV2 to TRBJ1-6, with D possibly TRBD1 on 6 matching bases. Germline values: CDR1 SNHLY, CDR2 FYNNEI. The CDR3 contains 14 residues. Trimming left V 8 bases short and J 5 bases short, with 13 bases between. The CDR3 DNA is TGTGCCAGCTACAGGGACGGGGATAATTCACCCCTCCACTTT. Translated, it gives CASYRDGDNSPLHF.

The gene calls are TRBV20-1 and TRBJ1-1, with a tentative D call TRBD1 (6 bases). The CDR3 consists of 11 residues. Trimming shortened V by 3 bases and J by 10 bases, and 12 bases separated the two germline ends. Germline V CDR1 and CDR2: DFQATT, SNEGSKA (reference sequence). CDR3: CSARRTDGAFF. CDR3 coding DNA: TGCAGTGCTAGGCGGACAGACGGAGCTTTCTTT.

V usage is TRBV6-5 and J usage is TRBJ2-1; the match to TRBD2 covers 7 bases. There are 15 residues in the CDR3. Germline assignment: CDR1 MNHEY and CDR2 SVGAGI. V lost 6 bases to trimming and J lost 6 bases; unmatched junction nucleotides: 11. CDR3 bases: TGTGCCAGCAGCCTACGGGACTACCGCGGCAATGAGCAGTTCTTC. Protein: CASSLRDYRGNEQFF.

V usage is TRBV19 and J usage is TRBJ2-2; D not certain. Trimming removed 3 bases at V and 0 bases at J, with 5 bases between. CDR3 length: 14 amino acids. CDR1 is LNHDA and CDR2 is SQIVND in the germline V gene (reference sequence). The CDR3 bases are TGTGCCAGTAGTATTGCAGCGAACACCGGGGAGCTGTTTTTT. Protein product: CASSIAANTGELFF. Looking up the rest from reference TRBV19 and TRBJ2-2 gives the full variable domain: DGGITQSPKYLFRKEGQNVTLSCEQNLNHDAMYWYRQDPGQGLRLIYYSQIVNDFQKGDIAEGYSVSREKKESFPLTVTSAQKNPTAFYLCASSIAANTGELFFGEGSRLTVL.

V gene TRBV10-1 combines with J gene TRBJ2-1; 7 bases match TRBD1. With 5 bases clipped from V and 4 bases from J, the junction kept 11 bases outside the gene matches. The CDR3 is 16 amino acids. The germline V gene has CDR1 WNHNN and CDR2 SYGVQD (reference sequence). CDR3 region: CASSSHDRVNYNEQFF. The CDR3 DNA follows: TGCGCCAGCAGTTCTCACGACAGGGTGAATTACAATGAGCAGTTCTTC.

This clone appeared a single time. The chain recombines TRBV7-9 with TRBJ1-2, with 7 bases that match TRBD1. Germline-derived CDR1 and CDR2 are SEHNR and FQNEAQ (reference sequence). The CDR3 length is 14 residues. The V gene end was trimmed by 1 base and the J gene end by 4 bases; junction bases not matched to a gene: 3. In nucleotides, the CDR3 is TGTGCCAGCAGCTTAGAGGGGGCAGGCTATGGCTACACCTTC. It specifies CASSLEGAGYGYTF.

This rearrangement joins TRBV5-8 to TRBJ2-5, with 9 bases lining up with TRBD1. Germline assignment: CDR1 SGHTS and CDR2 YDEGEE. This CDR3 comprises 16 residues. V was pared by 6 bases and J by 5 bases, with 14 bases of the junction left unmatched. The CDR3 loop reads CASTPGQGISAETQYF. The CDR3 nucleotides read TGTGCCAGCACTCCGGGACAGGGAATTAGTGCGGAGACCCAGTACTTC.

The chain couples TRBV14 to TRBJ1-1, with D unresolved. Germline CDR1 reads SGHDN; CDR2 reads FVKESK. This CDR3 has 14 residues. The ends were cut back, 2 bases at V and 1 base at J, with 8 bases in the middle. CDR3 loop: CASSQRVPNTEAFF. CDR3 nucleotide sequence: TGTGCCAGCAGCCAAAGAGTTCCGAACACTGAAGCTTTCTTT.

This clone was recorded a few times. The rearrangement uses TRBV19 and TRBJ1-1; no clear D. This CDR3 has 14 residues. V was clipped by 6 bases and J by 1 base, with 12 bases between them. CDR1 is LNHDA, CDR2 SQIVND, per germline (reference sequence). The CDR3 DNA reads TGTGCCAGTAGGCGGGGTGCGGCGAACACTGAAGCTTTCTTT. It encodes CASRRGAANTEAFF.

This clone was seen a handful of times. The rearrangement uses TRBV19 and TRBJ1-2, with 8 positions matching TRBD1. CDR1 is LNHDA and CDR2 is SQIVND in the germline V gene (reference sequence). This CDR3 has 15 residues. Germline trimming cut 8 bases from V and 5 bases from J; bases unmatched to any gene: 13. The CDR3 DNA sequence: TGTGCCAGTTCTCCCGGACAGGGCCTTTTATATGGCTACACCTTC. Protein sequence: CASSPGQGLLYGYTF.

This chain joins TRBV6-6 and TRBJ1-2; TRBD1 might be the D (5 bases). The CDR3 has 15 residues. The germline V and J ends were trimmed by 10 bases and 4 bases, with 22 bases remaining between them. Germline V gives CDR1 MNHNY, CDR2 SVGAGI (reference sequence). The CDR3 sequence is CATSEGPTLIYGYTF. CDR3 coding DNA: TGTGCCACTTCGGAGGGGCCGACCCTAATCTATGGCTACACCTTC.

V gene TRBV5-1 combines with J gene TRBJ2-1; 14 nucleotides line up with TRBD2. The ends lost 4 bases at V and 6 bases at J; junction bases unmatched: 3. This CDR3 is built from 15 residues. Germline V gene data show CDR1 as SGHRS and CDR2 as YFSETQ. CDR3 nucleotide sequence: TGCGCCAGCAGCCCCGGGACTAGCGGGAGCAATGAGCAGTTCTTC. This translates into CASSPGTSGSNEQFF.

The J gene is TRBJ2-2, the V gene TRBV7-3; D is unresolved. CDR1 and CDR2 from the germline V gene are SGHTA and FQGTGA. V was shortened by 2 bases and J by 1 base, with 5 bases between the two germline ends. The CDR3 contains 14 residues. The CDR3 sequence is CASSLGQNTGELFF. DNA of the CDR3: TGTGCCAGCAGCTTAGGCCAGAACACCGGGGAGCTGTTTTTT.

This chain links TRBV11-2 with TRBJ1-3; 7 bases map to TRBD1. The CDR3 is 14 residues long. Germline V gene data show CDR1 as SGHAT and CDR2 as FQNNGV. J lost 2 bases, V lost 5 bases, and 3 bases had no gene match. The CDR3 nucleotides are TGTGCCAGCAGCCAGGGGACAGCTGGAAACACCATATATTTT. This encodes CASSQGTAGNTIYF.

The J gene is TRBJ2-2, the V gene TRBV5-1; 11 nucleotides match TRBD1. Trimming took 0 bases from V and 2 from J; bases not matched to a gene: 3. In germline, CDR1 is SGHRS, CDR2 YFSETQ. This CDR3 is 17 amino acids long. The CDR3 spells CASSLDGTGGNTGELFF. In nucleotides, the CDR3 is TGCGCCAGCAGCTTGGATGGGACAGGGGGTAACACCGGGGAGCTGTTTTTT.

V usage is TRBV25-1 and J usage is TRBJ2-5; possibly TRBD1 for D (6 bases). V was pared by 3 bases and J by 5 bases, with 13 bases between. The germline gives CDR1 MGHDK, CDR2 SYGVNS. There are 14 residues in the CDR3. The CDR3 region has the DNA TGTGCCAGCAGTGAGAACCGGGACAAGGAGACCCAGTACTTC. Translation gives CASSENRDKETQYF.

V usage is TRBV6-5 and J usage is TRBJ2-3; weak D call: TRBD1 (5 bases). The CDR3 is 16 amino acids. Trimming pared 4 bases from V and 4 bases from J, leaving 18 bases between. CDR1 is MNHEY, CDR2 SVGAGI, per germline. Written as DNA, the CDR3 is TGTGCCAGCAGTTCCCGGGCCAGGGTTAGGTCAGATACGCAGTATTTT. Its protein is CASSSRARVRSDTQYF.

In this sample, this clone turned up once. This chain uses TRBV11-1 with TRBJ2-3; TRBD1 is a possible D gene (6 bases). Germline CDR1 is SGHAT and CDR2 is FQDESV (reference sequence). V was shortened by 4 bases and J by 0 bases, with 11 bases between the two germline ends. The CDR3 consists of 15 residues. The CDR3 DNA reads as TGTGCCAGCAGCTCGGACAGAAAAAGCACAGATACGCAGTATTTT. Translated, it gives CASSSDRKSTDTQYF.

The rearrangement uses TRBV5-4 and TRBJ2-7; 12 bases are shared with TRBD2. The CDR3 runs to 16 residues. Germline loops: CDR1 SGHNT, CDR2 YYREEE (reference sequence). After removal of 0 bases from V and 2 bases from J, the junction contained 3 bases not matched to a gene. CDR3 DNA sequence: TGTGCCAGCAGCTTGGGGGCTAGCGGGAGGGCCTACGAGCAGTACTTC. It encodes CASSLGASGRAYEQYF. The full variable domain, in which reference TRBV5-4 and TRBJ2-7 provide the parts outside the CDR3, is ETGVTQSPTHLIKTRGQQVTLRCSSQSGHNTVSWYQQALGQGPQFIFQYYREEENGRGNFPPRFSGLQFPNYSSELNVNALELDDSALYLCASSLGASGRAYEQYFGPGTRLTVT.

The chain joins TRBV27 to TRBJ1-6, with D unclear. Looked up from germline, CDR1 is MNHEY and CDR2 is SMNVEV (reference sequence). The CDR3 is made up of 16 amino acids. V was clipped by 0 bases and J by 0 bases, with 6 bases between them. Written as DNA, the CDR3 is TGTGCCAGCAGTTTATCGGGGAGCTCCTATAATTCACCCCTCCACTTT. Translated: CASSLSGSSYNSPLHF.

The chain carries TRBV7-9 and TRBJ1-2; weak D call: TRBD1 (5 bases). CDR3 size: 16 residues. Germline CDR1 SEHNR, CDR2 FQNEAQ (reference sequence). Trimming stripped 4 bases from V and 0 bases from J, with 15 bases between. CDR3 bases: TGTGCCAGCAGCTCCATCCTCGACAGCCCTAACTATGGCTACACCTTC. Translation: CASSSILDSPNYGYTF.

This clone was counted between two and nine times. This sequence joins TRBV9 and TRBJ1-1; 7 bases are a match to TRBD1. CDR1 and CDR2 from the germline V gene are SGDLS and YYNGEE. With 4 bases clipped from V and 4 bases from J, the junction kept 13 bases outside the gene matches. The CDR3 runs to 16 residues. The CDR3 spells CASSPLDRPSSTEAFF. The CDR3 DNA is TGTGCCAGCAGCCCCCTGGACAGGCCAAGTAGCACTGAAGCTTTCTTT. The full variable domain, its missing parts supplied by reference TRBV9 and TRBJ1-1, is DSGVTQTPKHLITATGQRVTLRCSPRSGDLSVYWYQQSLDQGLQFLIQYYNGEERAKGNILERFSAQQFPDLHSELNLSSLELGDSALYFCASSPLDRPSSTEAFFGQGTRLTVV.

The chain couples TRBV27 to TRBJ1-5; 8 bases map to TRBD1. The CDR3 totals 14 residues. The V gene end was trimmed by 6 bases and the J gene end by 7 bases; junction bases not matched to a gene: 8. CDR1 and CDR2 from the germline V gene are MNHEY and SMNVEV (reference sequence). CDR3 sequence: CASRPTGERQPQHF. In nucleotides, the CDR3 is TGTGCCAGCAGACCGACAGGGGAGAGGCAGCCCCAGCATTTT.

The chain couples TRBV7-8 to TRBJ2-7; D possibly corresponds to TRBD1 (6 bases). In germline, CDR1 is SGHVS, CDR2 FQNEAQ. The V and J ends lost 0 bases and 6 bases respectively, with 12 bases between them. This CDR3 has 14 amino acids. The CDR3 DNA sequence: TGTGCCAGCAGCTTAGCTGGGGGCGTGGGCGAGCAGTACTTC. Its protein is CASSLAGGVGEQYF.

The chain is built from TRBV7-6 and TRBJ2-1; TRBD2 matches at 9 bases. J gave up 6 bases and V 5 bases, and 5 bases lay outside the gene matches. Germline values: CDR1 SGHVS, CDR2 FNYEAQ. This CDR3 has 14 amino acids. The CDR3 DNA reads as TGTGCCAGCAGCCGTCGACTAGCGGTCAATGAGCAGTTCTTC. Translated, it gives CASSRRLAVNEQFF.

The chain couples TRBV14 to TRBJ2-1; a possible D gene is TRBD1 (6 bases). Germline CDR1 SGHDN, CDR2 FVKESK. The CDR3 is 16 amino acids. V gave up 0 bases and J gave up 1 base, with 10 bases separating them. For the CDR3, the DNA is TGTGCCAGCAGCCAAGACCCCAGGGGTTCCTACAATGAGCAGTTCTTC. Amino acid sequence: CASSQDPRGSYNEQFF.